This TCR beta chain was obtained from a study of blood T cell repertoires in COVID-19. The wider study: The cDNA or gDNA used as material had been derived from T cells, B-cell-depleted T cells, or PBMCs.

Trimming shortened V by 1 base and J by 5 bases, and 8 bases separated the two germline ends. CDR1 and CDR2 from the germline V gene are MGHRA and YSYEKL. The CDR3 contains 13 residues. Source study methods: Nucleated cell counts were estimated from reference gene primer amplification. Libraries were prepared by immunoSEQ multiplex PCR; TCRdb keeps only in-frame clonotypes and omits some of them. V, J and clone size are taken as reported in that table, and D and trimming were inferred from the DNA itself. The repertoire holds about 210,000 clones, with roughly 85% as singletons. The receptor's source is a middle-aged woman with active or convalescent COVID-19. The chain has TRBV4-1 and TRBJ2-5; no firm D call. The sample was peripheral blood. CDR3 protein: CASSQVSRETQYF. The CDR3 DNA reads as TGCGCCAGCAGCCAAGTTTCGAGGGAGACCCAGTACTTC.